This TCR beta chain was observed in a study of T cells in Graves' hyperthyroidism and ophthalmopathy. This CDR3 is 15 amino acids long. Trimming cost V 3 bases and J 7 bases, with 16 bases left between them. Germline CDR1 KGHSH, CDR2 LQKENI. Amplification of TCR beta CDR3 regions was performed using RNA transcripts as template. An initial round of RT-PCR targeting the TCR CDR3 relied on the HTBI primer set. TCRdb processed the multiplex PCR reads anew with MiXCR; each CDR3 protein has one entry. This sample has fewer than 700,000 distinct CDR3 sequences, with under 20% found just once. This TCR came from a woman in her twenties or thirties with Graves' hyperthyroidism. Sequenced material: blood. J is TRBJ1-5 and V is TRBV18, with D perhaps TRBD1 (5 bases). CDR3: CASSPGTAVGQPQHF. In nucleotides, the CDR3 is TGTGCCAGCTCACCCGGGACGGCGGTTGGACAGCCCCAGCATTTT.